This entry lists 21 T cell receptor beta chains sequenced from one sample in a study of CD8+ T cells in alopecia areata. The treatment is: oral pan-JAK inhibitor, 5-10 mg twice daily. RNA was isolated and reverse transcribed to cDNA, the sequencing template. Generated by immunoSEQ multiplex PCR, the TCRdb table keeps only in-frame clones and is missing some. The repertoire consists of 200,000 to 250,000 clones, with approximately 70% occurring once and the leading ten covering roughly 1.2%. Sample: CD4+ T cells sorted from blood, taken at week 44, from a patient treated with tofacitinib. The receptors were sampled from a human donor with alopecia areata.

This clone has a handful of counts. CDR3 bases: TGCGCCAGCAGCTTCAGGGGGTTCGACCAAGAGACCCAGTACTTC. Encoded protein: CASSFRGFDQETQYF. The chain links TRBV5-1 to TRBJ2-5; 7 bases match TRBD1. Looked up from germline, CDR1 is SGHRS and CDR2 is YFSETQ. J lost 0 bases, V lost 2 bases, and 4 bases had no gene match. The CDR3 has 15 residues.

CDR3 protein: CATKRQVWETQYF. Here the CDR3 DNA reads TGTGCCACAAAAAGACAGGTTTGGGAGACCCAGTACTTC. The chain employs TRBV6-5 and TRBJ2-5; D may be TRBD1 (6 bases). Germline CDR1 is MNHEY and CDR2 is SVGAGI. The CDR3 length is 13 residues. V lost 10 bases, J lost 5 bases, and 17 bases lay in between.

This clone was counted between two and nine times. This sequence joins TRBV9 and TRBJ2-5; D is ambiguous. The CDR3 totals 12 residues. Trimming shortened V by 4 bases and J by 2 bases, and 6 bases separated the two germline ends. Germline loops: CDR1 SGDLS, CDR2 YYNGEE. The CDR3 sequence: CASSSQQETQYF. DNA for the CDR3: TGTGCCAGCAGCAGCCAACAAGAGACCCAGTACTTC.

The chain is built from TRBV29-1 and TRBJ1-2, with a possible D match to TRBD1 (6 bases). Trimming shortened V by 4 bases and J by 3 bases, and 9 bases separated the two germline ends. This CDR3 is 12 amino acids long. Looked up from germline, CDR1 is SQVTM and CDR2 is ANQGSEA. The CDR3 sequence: CSVVKGDYGYTF. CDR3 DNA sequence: TGCAGCGTTGTTAAGGGGGACTATGGCTACACCTTC.

CDR3 region: CSVRGDNSYEQYF. In DNA, the CDR3 is TGCAGCGTCCGGGGGGACAACTCCTACGAGCAGTACTTC. The chain couples TRBV29-1 to TRBJ2-7, with D possibly being TRBD2 (7 bases). Trimming removed 6 bases at V and 0 bases at J, with 12 bases between. The CDR3 is 13 amino acids. Germline CDR1 and CDR2: SQVTM and ANQGSEA.

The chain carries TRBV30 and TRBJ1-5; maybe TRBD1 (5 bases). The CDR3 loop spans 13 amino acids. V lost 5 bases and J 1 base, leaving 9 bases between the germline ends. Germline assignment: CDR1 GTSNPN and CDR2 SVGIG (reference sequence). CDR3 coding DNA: TGTGCCTGGGCCAGACAGAGCAATCAGCCCCAGCATTTT. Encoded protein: CAWARQSNQPQHF.

CDR3 residues: CASRKLDQETQYF. In DNA form, the CDR3 reads TGTGCCAGCCGAAAACTAGACCAAGAGACCCAGTACTTC. The J gene is TRBJ2-5, the V gene TRBV27, with a tentative D call TRBD2 (5 bases). Trimming pared 8 bases from V and 0 bases from J, leaving 10 bases between. The CDR3 spans 13 residues. Germline V lookup: CDR1 MNHEY, CDR2 SMNVEV (reference sequence).

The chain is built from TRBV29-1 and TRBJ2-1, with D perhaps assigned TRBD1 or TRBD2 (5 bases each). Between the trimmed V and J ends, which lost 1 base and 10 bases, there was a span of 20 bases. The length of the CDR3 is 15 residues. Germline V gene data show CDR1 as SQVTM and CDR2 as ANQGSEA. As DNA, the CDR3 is TGCAGCGTTGAAGGGGCTAGCCAGGACAAATGGGAGCAGTTCTTC. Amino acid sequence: CSVEGASQDKWEQFF.

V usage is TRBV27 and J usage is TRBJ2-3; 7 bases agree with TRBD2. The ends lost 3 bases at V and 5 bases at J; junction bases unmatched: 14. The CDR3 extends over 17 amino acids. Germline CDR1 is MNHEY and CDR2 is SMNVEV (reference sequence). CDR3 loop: CASSFDQRGNIVDTQYF. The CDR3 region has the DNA TGTGCCAGCAGTTTCGACCAGCGGGGAAATATAGTAGATACGCAGTATTTT.

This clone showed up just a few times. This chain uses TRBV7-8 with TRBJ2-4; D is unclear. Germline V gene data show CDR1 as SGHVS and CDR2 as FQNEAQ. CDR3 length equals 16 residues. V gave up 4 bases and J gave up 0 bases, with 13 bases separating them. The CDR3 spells CASSSDVQIAKNIQYF. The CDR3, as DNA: TGTGCCAGCAGCTCAGATGTCCAAATAGCCAAAAACATTCAGTACTTC.

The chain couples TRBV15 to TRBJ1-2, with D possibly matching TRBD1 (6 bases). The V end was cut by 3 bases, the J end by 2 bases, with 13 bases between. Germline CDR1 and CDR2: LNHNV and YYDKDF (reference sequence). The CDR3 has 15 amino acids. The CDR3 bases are TGTGCCACCAGCAGGGGAAGAGGGGGGAACTATGGCTACACCTTC. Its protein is CATSRGRGGNYGYTF.

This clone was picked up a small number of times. The CDR3 bases are TGCAGCGTCCGGACTAGCGGAGATTCCTACGAGCAGTACTTC. Translating it yields CSVRTSGDSYEQYF. This chain joins TRBV29-1 and TRBJ2-7; 10 nucleotides agree with TRBD2. Germline CDR1 SQVTM, CDR2 ANQGSEA. CDR3 size: 14 residues. Trimming took 6 bases from V and 1 from J; bases not matched to a gene: 6.

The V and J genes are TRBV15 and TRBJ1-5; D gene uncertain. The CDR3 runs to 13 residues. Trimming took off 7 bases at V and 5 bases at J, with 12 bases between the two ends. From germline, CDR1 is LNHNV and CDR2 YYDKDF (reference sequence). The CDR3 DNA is TGTGCCACCACCACGGACGGTGATCAGCCCCAGCATTTT. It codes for CATTTDGDQPQHF.

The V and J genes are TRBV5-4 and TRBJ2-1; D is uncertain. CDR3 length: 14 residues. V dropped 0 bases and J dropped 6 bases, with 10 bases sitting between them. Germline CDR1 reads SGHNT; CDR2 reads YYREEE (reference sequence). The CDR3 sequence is CASSLVSPANEQFF. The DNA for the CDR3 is TGTGCCAGCAGCTTGGTCTCCCCCGCCAATGAGCAGTTCTTC.

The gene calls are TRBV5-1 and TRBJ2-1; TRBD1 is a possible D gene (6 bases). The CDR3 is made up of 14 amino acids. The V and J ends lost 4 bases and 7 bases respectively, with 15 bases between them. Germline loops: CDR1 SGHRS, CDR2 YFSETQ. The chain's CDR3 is CASSPTVTGNEQFF. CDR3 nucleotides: TGCGCCAGCAGCCCGACGGTAACAGGGAATGAGCAGTTCTTC.

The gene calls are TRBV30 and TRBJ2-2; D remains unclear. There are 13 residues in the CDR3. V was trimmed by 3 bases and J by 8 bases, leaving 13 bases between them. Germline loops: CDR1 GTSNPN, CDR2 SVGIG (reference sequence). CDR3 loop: CAWRRSLPGELFF. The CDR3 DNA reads TGTGCCTGGAGGCGCAGTTTACCGGGGGAGCTGTTTTTT.

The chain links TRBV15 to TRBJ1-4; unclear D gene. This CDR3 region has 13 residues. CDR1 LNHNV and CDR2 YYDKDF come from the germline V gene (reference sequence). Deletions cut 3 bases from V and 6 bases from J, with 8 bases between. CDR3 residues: CATSRADDEKLFF. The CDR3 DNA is TGTGCCACCAGCAGGGCAGACGATGAAAAACTGTTTTTT.

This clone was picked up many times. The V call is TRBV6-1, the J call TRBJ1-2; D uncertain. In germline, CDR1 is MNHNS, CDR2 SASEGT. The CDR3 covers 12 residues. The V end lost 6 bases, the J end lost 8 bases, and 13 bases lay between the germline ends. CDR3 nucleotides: TGTGCCAGCAGCCGATCCGGCCTCGGCTACACCTTC. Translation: CASSRSGLGYTF.

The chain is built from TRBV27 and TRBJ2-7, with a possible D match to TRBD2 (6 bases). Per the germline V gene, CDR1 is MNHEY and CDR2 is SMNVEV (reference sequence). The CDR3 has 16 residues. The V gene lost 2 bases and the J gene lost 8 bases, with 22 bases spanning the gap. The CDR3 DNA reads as TGTGCCAGCAGTTTAGCCCGGGAGCCTCTCGCCGGGAAGCAGTACTTC. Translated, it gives CASSLAREPLAGKQYF.

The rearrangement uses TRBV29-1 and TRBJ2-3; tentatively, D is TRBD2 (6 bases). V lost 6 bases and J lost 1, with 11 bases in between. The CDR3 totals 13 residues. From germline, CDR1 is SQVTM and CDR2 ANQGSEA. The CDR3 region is CSVRDFRTDTQYF. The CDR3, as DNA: TGCAGCGTCCGGGACTTCCGCACAGATACGCAGTATTTT.

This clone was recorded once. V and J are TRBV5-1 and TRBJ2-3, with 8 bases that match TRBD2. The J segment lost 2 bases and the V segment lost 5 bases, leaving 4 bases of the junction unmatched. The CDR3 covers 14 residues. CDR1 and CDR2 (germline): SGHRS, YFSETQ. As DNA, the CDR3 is TGCGCCAGCAGGGATAGCGGGGTCACAGATACGCAGTATTTT. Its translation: CASRDSGVTDTQYF.